Each of the 28 T cell receptor beta chains below was sequenced from the same sample in a study of spatial heterogeneity in lung cancer. Described time point: sample taken at primary tumor resection. TCRdb reanalysed the 5' RACE reads using MiXCR and keeps one entry per CDR3 protein. The sample has approximately 11,000 distinct CDR3 sequences, less than 7% seen once. The sequencing used normal lung tissue next to the tumor, collected at surgery. The origin of the receptors is a male donor with early-stage non-small cell lung cancer.

J is TRBJ2-1 and V is TRBV6-6; no clear D gene. Deletions cut 5 bases from V and 6 bases from J, with 8 bases between. In germline, CDR1 is MNHNY, CDR2 SVGAGI (reference sequence). The CDR3 runs 12 residues. The CDR3 reads CASSQEFNEQFF. DNA for the CDR3: TGTGCCAGCAGTCAAGAGTTCAATGAGCAGTTCTTC.

Relative to its sample, this clonotype is large. V and J are TRBV18 and TRBJ2-7, with TRBD1 identical over 8 bases. The CDR3 extends over 14 amino acids. The V gene's germline CDR1 is KGHSH and CDR2 LQKENI. V gave up 3 bases and J gave up 6 bases; unmatched junction bases: 7. The CDR3 sequence: CASSPLQGAGEQYF. In DNA, the CDR3 is TGTGCCAGCTCACCCTTGCAGGGGGCTGGCGAGCAGTACTTC.

CDR3 loop: CASIPDRGYGYTF. Written as DNA, the CDR3 is TGTGCCAGCATCCCGGACAGGGGATATGGCTACACCTTC. The V gene is TRBV7-2, the J gene TRBJ1-2; 9 positions agree with TRBD1. The CDR3 sequence is 13 residues long. Germline V gene lookup returns CDR1 SGHTA and CDR2 FQGNSA. V lost 7 bases to trimming and J lost 5 bases; unmatched junction nucleotides: 5.

There are many counts of this clonotype. The CDR3 sequence: CASSLRQYEQYF. CDR3 coding DNA: TGTGCCAGCAGTTTACGGCAGTACGAGCAGTACTTC. V and J are TRBV28 and TRBJ2-7; D remains ambiguous. Germline loops: CDR1 MDHEN, CDR2 SYDVKM. This CDR3 spans 12 amino acids. V was shortened by 2 bases and J by 4 bases, with 6 bases between the two germline ends.

This clonotype was counted many times. This chain joins TRBV20-1 and TRBJ2-1; D not resolved. Trimming removed 5 bases from V and 1 base from J, with 9 bases in between. Germline-derived CDR1 and CDR2 are DFQATT and SNEGSKA (reference sequence). This CDR3 contains 13 residues. The CDR3 reads CSALPPSYNEQFF. The CDR3 region has the DNA TGCAGTGCTTTACCCCCTTCCTACAATGAGCAGTTCTTC.

This clonotype was picked up a small number of times. This rearrangement joins TRBV6-2 or TRBV6-3 to TRBJ1-2, with TRBD1 as a possible D gene (5 bases). Germline CDR1 and CDR2: MNHEY and SVGEGT. This CDR3 has 12 residues. Trimming pared 6 bases from V and 3 bases from J, leaving 8 bases between. CDR3 region: CASSGTDYGYTF. CDR3 nucleotides: TGTGCCAGCAGCGGGACGGACTATGGCTACACCTTC.

This clonotype came up many times. Germline and junction disagree at one end, which may indicate a read error. The rearrangement uses TRBV7-3 and TRBJ2-7; D remains ambiguous. Germline V lookup: CDR1 SGHTA, CDR2 FQGTGA. The length of the CDR3 is 11 residues. CDR3 sequence: CASSQTYGQYF. As DNA, the CDR3 is TGTGCCAGCAGCCAGACCTACGGGCAGTACTTC. The whole variable domain, filled in from reference TRBV7-3 and TRBJ2-7, reads GAGVSQTPSNKVTEKGKYVELRCDPISGHTALYWYRQSLGQGPEFLIYFQGTGAADDSGLPNDRFFAVRPEGSVSTLKIQRTERGDSAVYLCASSQTYGQYFGPGTRLTVT.

By share of the sample, this clonotype is medium-sized. The chain links TRBV19 to TRBJ1-4, with no clear D. Germline CDR1 is LNHDA and CDR2 is SQIVND (reference sequence). Trimming removed 3 bases at V and 7 bases at J, with 9 bases between. This CDR3 has 13 residues. CDR3 nucleotide sequence: TGTGCCAGTAGTATCACAAAAGCTGAAAAACTGTTTTTT. Its protein is CASSITKAEKLFF.

This clonotype was detected many times. V gene TRBV29-1 combines with J gene TRBJ2-2; 9 nucleotides match TRBD2. With 4 bases clipped from V and 2 bases from J, the junction kept 5 bases outside the gene matches. CDR1 is SQVTM and CDR2 is ANQGSEA in the germline V gene. CDR3 size: 15 residues. This CDR3 is CSVGPSGANTGELFF. DNA of the CDR3: TGCAGCGTTGGGCCTAGCGGGGCTAACACCGGGGAGCTGTTTTTT.

By sample fraction, this clonotype is medium-sized (0.01 to 0.1%). The V call is TRBV13, the J call TRBJ2-2; the D is unclear. This CDR3 has 14 amino acids. Trimming removed 7 bases from V and 3 bases from J, with 12 bases in between. In germline, CDR1 is PRHDT, CDR2 FYEKMQ (reference sequence). CDR3 sequence: CASNLRQYTGELFF. CDR3 DNA sequence: TGTGCCAGCAACCTTAGGCAGTACACCGGGGAGCTGTTTTTT.

This clonotype was seen repeatedly, ten times or more. The chain links TRBV4-3 to TRBJ2-3; D is tentatively TRBD1 or TRBD2 (5 bases each). There are 15 residues in the CDR3. V was pared by 4 bases and J by 3 bases, with 14 bases between. The germline gives CDR1 LGHNA, CDR2 YSLEER. CDR3 residues: CASSPEGRGTDTQYF. The CDR3 nucleotides read TGCGCCAGCAGCCCCGAGGGACGCGGAACAGATACGCAGTATTTT.

This clonotype was observed many times. The chain uses TRBV7-3 and TRBJ2-2; the D gene could be TRBD1 or TRBD2 (5 bases each). Germline values: CDR1 SGHTA, CDR2 FQGTGA. Between the trimmed V and J ends, which lost 4 bases and 4 bases, there was a span of 16 bases. There are 16 residues in the CDR3. The CDR3: CASSYLGAGATGELFF. CDR3 nucleotides: TGTGCCAGCAGCTATCTAGGGGCCGGGGCCACCGGGGAGCTGTTTTTT. Complete variable domain (other parts from reference TRBV7-3 and TRBJ2-2): GAGVSQTPSNKVTEKGKYVELRCDPISGHTALYWYRQSLGQGPEFLIYFQGTGAADDSGLPNDRFFAVRPEGSVSTLKIQRTERGDSAVYLCASSYLGAGATGELFFGEGSRLTVL.

This clonotype was detected ten times or more. V gene TRBV20-1 combines with J gene TRBJ2-5, with a weak D call TRBD1 (6 bases). The CDR3 spans 14 residues. The V and J ends lost 1 base and 2 bases respectively, with 11 bases between them. Germline V gives CDR1 DFQATT, CDR2 SNEGSKA (reference sequence). The CDR3 sequence is CSARVAGEQETQYF. The CDR3 bases are TGCAGTGCTAGAGTGGCAGGGGAACAAGAGACCCAGTACTTC.

This clonotype has at least ten counts. The chain couples TRBV29-1 to TRBJ2-7; D may be TRBD1 (6 bases). Trimming shortened V by 3 bases and J by 5 bases, and 14 bases separated the two germline ends. Germline CDR1 and CDR2: SQVTM and ANQGSEA. There are 13 residues in the CDR3. The DNA for the CDR3 is TGCAGCGTTGACCCCGGGACAAGAAACGAGCAGTACTTC. Protein sequence: CSVDPGTRNEQYF.

This clonotype was detected many times. As DNA, the CDR3 is TGTGCCAGCAGACAGGGCAACGGCAATCAGCCCCAGCATTTT. Translating gives CASRQGNGNQPQHF. The chain recombines TRBV2 with TRBJ1-5, with a weak D call TRBD1 (6 bases). The CDR3 extends over 14 amino acids. The V and J ends lost 6 bases and 2 bases respectively, with 11 bases between them. The germline V gene encodes CDR1 SNHLY and CDR2 FYNNEI.

Note on this clonotype: A read error may produce the germline difference seen at one junction end. The rearrangement uses TRBV7-2 and TRBJ2-1; perhaps TRBD1 as D (5 bases). The germline gives CDR1 SGHTA, CDR2 FQGNSA. This CDR3 region has 12 residues. Here the CDR3 reads CAGSLGAVEQFF. CDR3 nucleotides: TGTGCCGGCAGCTTAGGGGCAGTCGAGCAGTTCTTC.

The rearrangement links TRBV6-6 to TRBJ1-1; D is unresolved. CDR1 is MNHNY and CDR2 is SVGAGI in the germline V gene (reference sequence). V was trimmed by 10 bases and J by 3 bases, leaving 12 bases between them. This CDR3 is 12 amino acids long. The CDR3 bases are TGTGCCACCCGGGGTGGGGACACTGAAGCTTTCTTT. Translation: CATRGGDTEAFF.

This clonotype was detected ten times or more. The chain is built from TRBV2 and TRBJ2-5; D is perhaps TRBD1 (7 bases). Germline V lookup: CDR1 SNHLY, CDR2 FYNNEI. V was shortened by 7 bases and J by 7 bases, with 19 bases between the two germline ends. The CDR3 loop spans 14 amino acids. CDR3 sequence: CASTPEGAVGTQYF. The DNA for the CDR3 is TGTGCCAGCACCCCGGAGGGGGCGGTTGGGACCCAGTACTTC.

By sample fraction, this clonotype is medium-sized (0.01 to 0.1%). The chain has TRBV7-9 and TRBJ2-3, with 7 nucleotides matching TRBD2. The germline CDR1 and CDR2 sequences are SEHNR and FQNEAQ (reference sequence). With V trimmed by 2 bases and J by 1 base, 3 bases remained unmatched. This CDR3 region has 15 residues. CDR3 DNA sequence: TGTGCCAGCAGCTTATTACGGGGGGGCACAGATACGCAGTATTTT. Protein: CASSLLRGGTDTQYF.

This clonotype was observed at least ten times. V is TRBV7-2 and J is TRBJ2-7; D gene unclear. Trimming removed 5 bases at V and 6 bases at J, with 11 bases between. The CDR3 covers 12 residues. CDR1 and CDR2 (germline): SGHTA, FQGNSA. The CDR3 DNA reads as TGTGCCAGCAGCAGGGTCCCTGGCGAGCAGTACTTC. Its protein product is CASSRVPGEQYF.

By share, this clonotype ranks as medium-sized. V usage is TRBV6-6 and J usage is TRBJ1-5; D may be TRBD1 (5 bases). The CDR3 is 15 amino acids. Germline V gene lookup returns CDR1 MNHNY and CDR2 SVGAGI (reference sequence). V lost 7 bases, J lost 3 bases, and 16 bases lay in between. In DNA, the CDR3 is TGTGCCAGCAATCGTAAAGGGGAGGTCAATCAGCCCCAGCATTTT. Translated: CASNRKGEVNQPQHF.

The gene calls are TRBV7-6 and TRBJ2-1, with 8 positions matching TRBD2. V lost 1 base to trimming and J lost 3 bases; unmatched junction nucleotides: 5. This CDR3 has 16 residues. CDR1 and CDR2 from the germline V gene are SGHVS and FNYEAQ. The CDR3 loop is CASSLEAGALYNEQFF. Here the CDR3 DNA reads TGTGCCAGCAGCTTAGAAGCGGGAGCTCTCTACAATGAGCAGTTCTTC.

This clonotype occurred many times. The V call is TRBV20-1, the J call TRBJ2-3, with 7 bases lining up with TRBD1. From germline, CDR1 is DFQATT and CDR2 SNEGSKA (reference sequence). The CDR3 has 14 amino acids. After removal of 6 bases from V and 1 base from J, the junction contained 7 bases not matched to a gene. This CDR3 reads CSASPGQRTDTQYF. CDR3 DNA sequence: TGCAGTGCCAGTCCGGGACAGCGCACAGATACGCAGTATTTT.

This clonotype was observed many times. The gene calls are TRBV28 and TRBJ2-5, with TRBD2 as a possible D gene (5 bases). This CDR3 spans 14 amino acids. V lost 7 bases, J lost 3 bases, and 15 bases lay in between. From germline, CDR1 is MDHEN and CDR2 SYDVKM. The CDR3 reads CASTPGWSKETQYF. DNA for the CDR3: TGTGCCAGCACCCCGGGGTGGAGTAAAGAGACCCAGTACTTC.

This clonotype occurred many times. The chain uses TRBV18 and TRBJ1-1; TRBD1 matches 8 bases. Trimming removed 0 bases from V and 4 bases from J; junction bases left unmatched: 4. Germline V gives CDR1 KGHSH, CDR2 LQKENI. The length of the CDR3 is 15 residues. This CDR3 is CASSPPQDRATEAFF. In DNA, the CDR3 is TGTGCCAGCTCACCACCTCAGGACAGGGCCACTGAAGCTTTCTTT.

This clonotype was observed many times. The V and J genes are TRBV6-5 and TRBJ1-1; D gene uncertain. The CDR3 is made up of 14 amino acids. V lost 6 bases, J lost 1 base, and 12 bases lay in between. The V gene's germline CDR1 is MNHEY and CDR2 SVGAGI. The CDR3 reads CASRSPWGNTEAFF. CDR3 DNA: TGTGCCAGCAGATCGCCCTGGGGGAACACTGAAGCTTTCTTT.

This clonotype has a count of ten or more. The chain carries TRBV7-2 and TRBJ1-1, with TRBD1 as a possible D gene (5 bases). Trimming stripped 2 bases from V and 0 bases from J, with 13 bases between. Per the germline V gene, CDR1 is SGHTA and CDR2 is FQGNSA. This CDR3 has 16 amino acids. This CDR3 is CASSLFARAMNTEAFF. CDR3 coding DNA: TGTGCCAGCAGCTTATTCGCCAGGGCCATGAACACTGAAGCTTTCTTT. The full variable domain, in which reference TRBV7-2 and TRBJ1-1 provide the parts outside the CDR3, is GAGVSQSPSNKVTEKGKDVELRCDPISGHTALYWYRQSLGQGLEFLIYFQGNSAPDKSGLPSDRFSAERTGGSVSTLTIQRTQQEDSAVYLCASSLFARAMNTEAFFGQGTRLTVV.

This clonotype was observed many times. This chain joins TRBV5-1 and TRBJ2-7; possibly TRBD1 for D (6 bases). The CDR3 sequence is 14 residues long. Germline V gene sequence: CDR1 SGHRS, CDR2 YFSETQ. The germline V and J ends were trimmed by 0 bases and 1 base, with 8 bases remaining between them. The CDR3 region has the DNA TGCGCCAGCAGCTTGGCACAGGGTTCCTACGAGCAGTACTTC. This gives the protein CASSLAQGSYEQYF.